The 19 T cell receptor beta chains below all came from one sample that was sequenced in a study of blood T cell repertoires in COVID-19. The assay was immunoSEQ multiplex PCR, and TCRdb's table has in-frame clones only and misses some. The sample has approximately 220,000 clones; 80% to 90% are singletons. Sequences were obtained from peripheral blood. Receptors were obtained from a man aged 50-59 years who had recovered from COVID-19.

Concerning this clone: One junction end does not reproduce the germline sequence, and a read error may be involved. The genes are TRBV27 and TRBJ2-3; D unresolved. The germline CDR1 and CDR2 sequences are MNHEY and SMNVEV (reference sequence). There are 19 residues in the CDR3. CDR3 sequence: CASSFRGVLVGGSTDTQYF. As DNA, the CDR3 is TGTGCTAGCAGTTTTCGCGGTGTGCTAGTCGGTGGGAGCACAGATACGCAGTATTTT.

In its sample, this clone was seen a few times. CDR3 sequence reads: CATSRDRLAGGGYEQYF. The CDR3 region has the DNA TGTGCCACCAGCAGAGATCGTCTAGCGGGAGGGGGATACGAGCAGTACTTC. This chain connects TRBV15 to TRBJ2-7, with 12 bases lining up with TRBD2. The germline CDR1 and CDR2 sequences are LNHNV and YYDKDF (reference sequence). This CDR3 contains 17 residues. With V trimmed by 0 bases and J by 4 bases, 7 bases remained unmatched.

V gene TRBV6-6 combines with J gene TRBJ1-1, with a tentative D call TRBD1 (5 bases). V lost 0 bases and J 1 base, leaving 9 bases between the germline ends. Germline CDR1 MNHNY, CDR2 SVGAGI (reference sequence). The CDR3 totals 15 residues. The CDR3 reads CASSYSGLPNTEAFF. DNA for the CDR3: TGTGCCAGCAGTTACTCGGGACTGCCGAACACTGAAGCTTTCTTT.

The rearrangement links TRBV6-5 to TRBJ1-1; perhaps TRBD1 as D (5 bases). V lost 9 bases, J lost 6 bases, and 20 bases lay in between. The germline gives CDR1 MNHEY, CDR2 SVGAGI. This CDR3 contains 14 residues. The CDR3 reads CASGLQRWGSEAFF. The CDR3 DNA reads as TGTGCCAGTGGCTTACAACGCTGGGGCTCTGAAGCTTTCTTT.

This sequence joins TRBV18 and TRBJ2-7; 9 bases align to TRBD2. V shed 4 bases and J 2 bases; nucleotides not matched to a gene: 12. The CDR3 consists of 17 residues. The germline V gene encodes CDR1 KGHSH and CDR2 LQKENI. CDR3 sequence reads: CASSHPGLAYKAYEQYF. In nucleotides, the CDR3 is TGTGCCAGCTCACATCCGGGACTAGCATATAAAGCCTACGAGCAGTACTTC. The full variable domain, rest sourced from reference TRBV18 and TRBJ2-7, is NAGVMQNPRHLVRRRGQEARLRCSPMKGHSHVYWYRQLPEEGLKFMVYLQKENIIDESGMPKERFSAEFPKEGPSILRIQQVVRGDSAAYFCASSHPGLAYKAYEQYFGPGTRLTVT.

The chain combines TRBV28 with TRBJ2-1; 11 positions agree with TRBD2. The CDR3 is 16 residues long. The germline V gene has CDR1 MDHEN and CDR2 SYDVKM. V lost 4 bases to trimming and J lost 7 bases; unmatched junction nucleotides: 9. The CDR3 DNA reads as TGTGCCAGCAGTTCCCTCCTAGCGGGAGGTTTTAATGAGCAGTTCTTC. Protein: CASSSLLAGGFNEQFF.

The chain joins TRBV19 to TRBJ2-7; D is perhaps TRBD2 (5 bases). Germline-derived CDR1 and CDR2 are LNHDA and SQIVND (reference sequence). This CDR3 is built from 15 residues. V lost 2 bases, J lost 6 bases, and 17 bases lay in between. The chain's CDR3 is CASSINSGFRGEQYF. The CDR3, as DNA: TGTGCCAGTAGTATAAACTCAGGTTTTCGGGGCGAGCAGTACTTC.

In DNA form, the CDR3 reads TGTGCCAGCAGCTTAGGAGGCGACAGGGGGTTTGGTAATGAAAAACTGTTTTTT. As protein: CASSLGGDRGFGNEKLFF. This chain connects TRBV7-9 to TRBJ1-4; 9 nucleotides agree with TRBD1. This CDR3 has 18 amino acids. Germline-derived CDR1 and CDR2 are SEHNR and FQNEAQ (reference sequence). J gave up 4 bases and V 1 base, and 10 bases lay outside the gene matches.

The V gene is TRBV3-1 (or the pseudogene TRBV3-2), the J gene TRBJ2-3; TRBD2 aligns across 10 bases. The CDR3 length is 16 residues. Germline CDR1 and CDR2: LGHDT and YNNKEL (reference sequence). The J segment lost 2 bases and the V segment lost 4 bases, leaving 6 bases of the junction unmatched. CDR3: CASSPRTSGTTDTQYF. The CDR3 DNA is TGTGCCAGCAGCCCCCGGACTAGCGGTACCACAGATACGCAGTATTTT.

The gene calls are TRBV30 and TRBJ2-3, with a tentative D call TRBD1 (6 bases). The CDR3 is made up of 13 amino acids. Deletions cut 4 bases from V and 3 bases from J, with 11 bases between. CDR1 GTSNPN and CDR2 SVGIG come from the germline V gene (reference sequence). The CDR3 DNA reads as TGTGCCTGGACCAGGGGCTGGACAGATACGCAGTATTTT. Translation: CAWTRGWTDTQYF.

The rearrangement uses TRBV7-2 and TRBJ2-5; 15 bases line up with TRBD2. Per germline, CDR1 SGHTA and CDR2 FQGNSA. This CDR3 comprises 14 residues. The V segment lost 5 bases and the J segment 7 bases; nucleotides outside the gene matches: 2. Written as DNA, the CDR3 is TGTGCCAGCAGCCAGGGACTAGCGGGAGGGACCCAGTACTTC. Its protein product is CASSQGLAGGTQYF. Together with reference TRBV7-2 and TRBJ2-5, the CDR3 gives the full variable domain: GAGVSQSPSNKVTEKGKDVELRCDPISGHTALYWYRQSLGQGLEFLIYFQGNSAPDKSGLPSDRFSAERTGGSVSTLTIQRTQQEDSAVYLCASSQGLAGGTQYFGPGTRLLVL.

This clone showed up just once. V is TRBV7-2 and J is TRBJ1-5; no reliable D call. This CDR3 is built from 14 residues. Per germline, CDR1 SGHTA and CDR2 FQGNSA. Trimming cost V 1 base and J 2 bases, with 6 bases left between them. The CDR3: CASSLVRGNQPQHF. CDR3 nucleotides: TGTGCCAGCAGCTTAGTCCGAGGCAATCAGCCCCAGCATTTT.

This clone was picked up a small number of times. V and J are TRBV28 and TRBJ2-7; 8 nucleotides line up with TRBD2. CDR1 is MDHEN, CDR2 SYDVKM, per germline. J gave up 6 bases and V 3 bases, and 4 bases lay outside the gene matches. The CDR3 length is 13 residues. The CDR3 is CASSFRGTSEQYF. The CDR3 bases are TGTGCCAGCAGTTTTCGGGGGACTAGCGAGCAGTACTTC.

The gene calls are TRBV11-3 and TRBJ2-3, with D maybe TRBD1 (6 bases). Deletions cut 5 bases from V and 5 bases from J, with 8 bases between. CDR3 length: 12 amino acids. The germline V gene encodes CDR1 SGHNT and CDR2 YENEEA. This chain's CDR3 is CASSQGRDTQYF. The CDR3 DNA sequence: TGTGCCAGCAGCCAGGGGCGAGATACGCAGTATTTT.

This rearrangement joins TRBV23-1 to TRBJ1-6, with 9 positions matching TRBD1. TRBV23-1 is flagged as an ORF with uncertain function. J gave up 6 bases and V 3 bases, and 9 bases lay outside the gene matches. This CDR3 is 17 amino acids long. The CDR3 reads CASSQSTGGDCNSPLHF. The DNA for the CDR3 is TGCGCCAGCAGTCAGTCAACAGGGGGCGATTGTAATTCACCCCTCCACTTT.

This clone turned up a few times. The rearrangement joins TRBV10-2 to TRBJ2-5, with D possibly TRBD2 on 6 matching bases. The ends were cut back, 3 bases at V and 4 bases at J, with 12 bases in the middle. This CDR3 comprises 14 residues. Germline CDR1 WSHSY, CDR2 SAAADI. The CDR3 loop reads CASSEVGGGETQYF. The CDR3 DNA reads as TGCGCCAGCAGTGAAGTTGGGGGAGGAGAGACCCAGTACTTC.

The genes are TRBV14 and TRBJ2-7; TRBD1 is a possible D gene (6 bases). The CDR3 spans 13 residues. From germline, CDR1 is SGHDN and CDR2 FVKESK. The V end lost 5 bases, the J end lost 6 bases, and 14 bases lay between the germline ends. This chain's CDR3 is CASSLQGWGEQYF. DNA for the CDR3: TGTGCCAGCAGCTTACAGGGTTGGGGCGAGCAGTACTTC.

This clone was seen only a few times. This chain connects TRBV7-8 to TRBJ2-7, with 7 bases matching TRBD1. The length of the CDR3 is 14 residues. J gave up 2 bases and V 3 bases, and 4 bases lay outside the gene matches. Germline values: CDR1 SGHVS, CDR2 FQNEAQ. The CDR3 reads CASSLSDRAYEQYF. CDR3 nucleotide sequence: TGTGCCAGCAGCTTGAGTGACAGGGCCTACGAGCAGTACTTC. The whole variable domain, remainder taken from reference TRBV7-8 and TRBJ2-7, is GAGVSQSPRYKVAKRGQDVALRCDPISGHVSLFWYQQALGQGPEFLTYFQNEAQLDKSGLPSDRFFAERPEGSVSTLKIQRTQQEDSAVYLCASSLSDRAYEQYFGPGTRLTVT.

This chain uses TRBV9 with TRBJ2-7; the D gene is possibly TRBD1 (5 bases). Germline CDR1 is SGDLS and CDR2 is YYNGEE. Trimming left V 0 bases short and J 7 bases short, with 14 bases between. This CDR3 is 14 amino acids long. CDR3 in DNA: TGTGCCAGCAGCGTAGAGGGGTTGGACGGTGAGCAGTACTTC. It specifies CASSVEGLDGEQYF.